These 21 T cell receptor beta chains were sequenced from one sample in a study of blood T cell repertoires in COVID-19. The method was immunoSEQ multiplex PCR; TCRdb's version includes in-frame clones alone and lacks a portion of them. The sample has around 260,000 clones; around nine tenths are singletons. The sequenced material came from PBMCs or T cells enriched from blood (not recorded which). Source of these receptors: a woman aged 30 to 39 who had recovered from COVID-19.

The chain carries TRBV2 and TRBJ1-2; possibly TRBD1 for D (6 bases). The CDR3 loop spans 13 amino acids. CDR1 and CDR2 from the germline V gene are SNHLY and FYNNEI. Trimming cost V 6 bases and J 3 bases, with 11 bases left between them. The CDR3, as DNA: TGTGCCAGCAGCAGGGGCATGGACTATGGCTACACCTTC. Translated, it gives CASSRGMDYGYTF.

The V gene is TRBV27, the J gene TRBJ2-1; unclear D gene. The CDR3 has 12 amino acids. Germline loops: CDR1 MNHEY, CDR2 SMNVEV (reference sequence). The V and J ends lost 2 bases and 6 bases respectively, with 5 bases between them. The CDR3, as DNA: TGTGCCAGCAGTTTAACTGCCAATGAGCAGTTCTTC. Protein: CASSLTANEQFF.

This clone was detected once. V and J are TRBV7-9 and TRBJ1-4; a possible D gene is TRBD1 (6 bases). The CDR3 runs 16 residues. Germline lookup yields CDR1 SEHNR and CDR2 FQNEAQ (reference sequence). The V end lost 1 base, the J end lost 0 bases, and 9 bases lay between the germline ends. CDR3 in DNA: TGTGCCAGCAGCTTAGGGACAGTTTCAACTAATGAAAAACTGTTTTTT. Translation: CASSLGTVSTNEKLFF. Full variable domain (rest looked up from reference TRBV7-9 and TRBJ1-4): DTGVSQNPRHKITKRGQNVTFRCDPISEHNRLYWYRQTLGQGPEFLTYFQNEAQLEKSRLLSDRFSAERPKGSFSTLEIQRTEQGDSAMYLCASSLGTVSTNEKLFFGSGTQLSVL.

The chain couples TRBV2 to TRBJ1-3, with D possibly being TRBD1 (5 bases). The CDR3 has 12 amino acids. The germline V and J ends were trimmed by 3 bases and 10 bases, with 10 bases remaining between them. Looked up from germline, CDR1 is SNHLY and CDR2 is FYNNEI. The CDR3 loop is CASSEFWTTIYF. The CDR3 DNA sequence: TGTGCCAGCAGTGAGTTTTGGACAACCATATATTTT.

The V gene is TRBV5-6, the J gene TRBJ2-7, with D uncertain. Germline values: CDR1 SGHDT, CDR2 YYEEEE. The V gene lost 1 base and the J gene lost 6 bases, with 8 bases spanning the gap. The CDR3 loop spans 12 amino acids. The CDR3 nucleotides read TGTGCCAGCAGCTTGATGACAACCGAGCAGTACTTC. The encoded protein is CASSLMTTEQYF. Using reference TRBV5-6 and TRBJ2-7 for the parts outside the CDR3, the full variable domain is DAGVTQSPTHLIKTRGQQVTLRCSPKSGHDTVSWYQQALGQGPQFIFQYYEEEERQRGNFPDRFSGHQFPNYSSELNVNALLLGDSALYLCASSLMTTEQYFGPGTRLTVT.

The rearrangement links TRBV25-1 to TRBJ2-2, with TRBD1 identical over 10 bases. Germline V lookup: CDR1 MGHDK, CDR2 SYGVNS. The CDR3 loop spans 15 amino acids. V lost 5 bases and J lost 5; bases outside the gene matches: 5. CDR3 nucleotide sequence: TGTGCCAGCAGTAAAGACAGGGGGCTGACCGGGGAGCTGTTTTTT. This translates into CASSKDRGLTGELFF.

V is TRBV5-4 and J is TRBJ2-6; D is unresolved. The V gene lost 4 bases and the J gene lost 2 bases, with 10 bases spanning the gap. This CDR3 comprises 15 residues. Germline V gene data show CDR1 as SGHNT and CDR2 as YYREEE (reference sequence). The CDR3 reads CASSPREPGANVLTF. In nucleotides, the CDR3 is TGTGCCAGCAGCCCCCGAGAGCCTGGGGCCAACGTCCTGACTTTC.

The chain couples TRBV6-6 to TRBJ1-1; 8 bases are a match to TRBD1. Losses at the gene ends were 5 bases for V and 1 base for J; bases not matched to a gene: 6. The CDR3 length is 15 residues. The germline gives CDR1 MNHNY, CDR2 SVGAGI (reference sequence). CDR3 sequence reads: CASSGGDRKNTEAFF. The CDR3 region has the DNA TGTGCCAGCAGTGGCGGGGACAGGAAGAACACTGAAGCTTTCTTT.

The chain joins TRBV19 to TRBJ2-5; 9 bases match TRBD1. V was pared by 7 bases and J by 5 bases, with 5 bases of the junction left unmatched. Germline CDR1 is LNHDA and CDR2 is SQIVND (reference sequence). The CDR3 has 13 amino acids. The CDR3 coding sequence is TGTGCCAGTAAAGGGACAGGGCTGGAGACCCAGTACTTC. As protein: CASKGTGLETQYF.

This chain links TRBV7-2 with TRBJ1-2, with D perhaps TRBD1 (6 bases). Germline V gives CDR1 SGHTA, CDR2 FQGNSA. Trimming took 5 bases from V and 7 from J, leaving 20 bases between them. This CDR3 region has 15 residues. CDR3 in DNA: TGTGCCAGCAGCGAACCCCGATTAGGGGGTAGTGGCTACACCTTC. This sequence encodes CASSEPRLGGSGYTF.

The chain links TRBV6-1 to TRBJ1-5, with a weak D call TRBD1 (5 bases). Germline CDR1 and CDR2: MNHNS and SASEGT. This CDR3 region has 15 residues. V dropped 1 base and J dropped 4 bases, with 11 bases sitting between them. The CDR3, as DNA: TGTGCCAGCAGTGAAGGGACCGGGGGGAATCAGCCCCAGCATTTT. Translated, it gives CASSEGTGGNQPQHF.

V and J are TRBV11-2 and TRBJ2-7; TRBD2 matches at 11 bases. The CDR3 runs to 18 residues. J lost 4 bases, V lost 1 base, and 12 bases had no gene match. The germline V gene encodes CDR1 SGHAT and CDR2 FQNNGV. Here the CDR3 reads CASSLVDLAGGPKYEQYF. Written as DNA, the CDR3 is TGTGCCAGCAGCTTAGTAGATTTAGCGGGAGGGCCGAAGTACGAGCAGTACTTC.

The chain has TRBV13 and TRBJ2-3, with D possibly matching TRBD1 (6 bases). This CDR3 region has 14 residues. Trimming took 5 bases from V and 2 from J, leaving 11 bases between them. CDR1 PRHDT and CDR2 FYEKMQ come from the germline V gene (reference sequence). CDR3 sequence (DNA): TGTGCCAGCAGCGCCACAGGGTACACAGATACGCAGTATTTT. Translated, it gives CASSATGYTDTQYF.

The genes are TRBV9 and TRBJ1-2, with 9 bases matching TRBD1. The germline V gene encodes CDR1 SGDLS and CDR2 YYNGEE. Trimming cost V 0 bases and J 8 bases; bases outside gene matches: 8. CDR3 length: 15 amino acids. The CDR3 is CASSVAGGQGDGYTF. In DNA, the CDR3 is TGTGCCAGCAGCGTAGCTGGGGGACAGGGTGACGGCTACACCTTC.

This clone has only one observation. The chain has TRBV20-1 and TRBJ2-1; 9 positions match TRBD1. Germline V gene data show CDR1 as DFQATT and CDR2 as SNEGSKA (reference sequence). The CDR3 spans 15 residues. V trimming: 3 bases; J trimming: 8 bases; junction bases outside the gene matches: 11. The DNA of the CDR3 is TGCAGTGCTAGTGCGGCCGGGACAGGGAACGATGAGCAGTTCTTC. Its protein product is CSASAAGTGNDEQFF.

As regards this clone: Other DNA sequences in this specimen translate into the identical CDR3. The genes are TRBV9 and TRBJ2-7; D perhaps matches TRBD2 (6 bases). Germline V CDR1 and CDR2: SGDLS, YYNGEE. Deletions cut 0 bases from V and 2 bases from J, with 6 bases between. The CDR3 has 13 residues. This CDR3 reads CASSVAGAYEQYF. As DNA, the CDR3 is TGTGCCAGCAGCGTAGCGGGAGCCTACGAGCAGTACTTC.

The chain employs TRBV19 and TRBJ1-5; TRBD1 matches at 8 bases. This CDR3 is 16 amino acids long. Germline lookup yields CDR1 LNHDA and CDR2 SQIVND (reference sequence). V dropped 4 bases and J dropped 1; count of bases not matched to a gene: 6. The CDR3 nucleotides read TGTGCCAGTAGTACTCCAGGGGGCTTGAGCAATCAGCCCCAGCATTTT. Translation gives CASSTPGGLSNQPQHF.

The chain is built from TRBV7-2 and TRBJ1-3; weak D call: TRBD1 (5 bases). Germline V gives CDR1 SGHTA, CDR2 FQGNSA. The CDR3 length is 16 residues. V lost 1 base and J lost 2, with 12 bases in between. The CDR3 DNA sequence: TGTGCCAGCAGCTTAGTGGGCCAGGGCCCTGGAAACACCATATATTTT. Translated: CASSLVGQGPGNTIYF.

This clone was observed once. This chain joins TRBV28 and TRBJ1-2; D may be TRBD1 (6 bases). CDR1 is MDHEN and CDR2 is SYDVKM in the germline V gene. The CDR3 extends over 14 amino acids. V lost 6 bases and J lost 3, with 14 bases in between. CDR3 in DNA: TGTGCCAGCAGCCCGGGACGGACAGACTATGGCTACACCTTC. Its translation: CASSPGRTDYGYTF.

Only one count was recorded for this clone. This sequence joins TRBV30 and TRBJ2-7; TRBD2 agrees at 8 bases. The V segment lost 4 bases and the J segment 0 bases; nucleotides outside the gene matches: 8. This CDR3 contains 15 residues. CDR1 is GTSNPN and CDR2 is SVGIG in the germline V gene (reference sequence). The CDR3 protein is CAWIPSGRFSYEQYF. CDR3 nucleotides: TGTGCCTGGATCCCTAGCGGGCGGTTCTCCTACGAGCAGTACTTC.

The rearrangement uses TRBV4-3 and TRBJ2-7, with TRBD2 matching 7 bases. The CDR3 length is 16 residues. The J segment lost 4 bases and the V segment lost 5 bases, leaving 14 bases of the junction unmatched. Germline V gene data show CDR1 as LGHNA and CDR2 as YSLEER. The CDR3 here is CASSNGSLLAAYEQYF. The CDR3, as DNA: TGCGCCAGCAGCAACGGCAGTTTGCTAGCGGCTTACGAGCAGTACTTC.